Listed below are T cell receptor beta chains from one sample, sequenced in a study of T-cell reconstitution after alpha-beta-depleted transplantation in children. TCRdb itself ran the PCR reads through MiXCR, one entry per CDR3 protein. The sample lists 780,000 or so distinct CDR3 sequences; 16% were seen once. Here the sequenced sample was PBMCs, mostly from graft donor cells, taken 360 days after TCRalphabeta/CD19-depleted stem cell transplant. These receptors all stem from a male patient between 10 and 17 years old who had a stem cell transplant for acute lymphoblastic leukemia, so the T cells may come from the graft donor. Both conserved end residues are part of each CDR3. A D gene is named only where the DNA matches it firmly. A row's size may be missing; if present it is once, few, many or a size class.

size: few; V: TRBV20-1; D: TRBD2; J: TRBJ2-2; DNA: TGCAGTGCTAGAGATCTTAAACTAGCGGGAGCGAACACCGGGGAGCTGTTTTTT; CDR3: CSARDLKLAGANTGELFF
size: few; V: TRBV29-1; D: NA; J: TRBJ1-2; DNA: TGCAGCGTTGATAAGGAGGAGCGGGGGGGTGGCTACACCTTC; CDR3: CSVDKEERGGGYTF
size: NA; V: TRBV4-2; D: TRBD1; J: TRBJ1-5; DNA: TGTGCCAGCAGCCACCGACAGGGGGATCAGCCCCAGCATTTT; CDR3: CASSHRQGDQPQHF
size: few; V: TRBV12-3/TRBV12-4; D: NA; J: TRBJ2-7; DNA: TGTGCCAGCAGTACCCGACTAGACTCCTACGAGCAGTACTTC; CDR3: CASSTRLDSYEQYF
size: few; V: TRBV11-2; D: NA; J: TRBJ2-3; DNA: TGTGCCAGCAGCTTAATTACTAGCACAGATACGCAGTATTTT; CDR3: CASSLITSTDTQYF
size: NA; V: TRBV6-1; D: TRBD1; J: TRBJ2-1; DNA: TGTGCCAGCAGAACCGGGACAGGACGGAGCAATGAGCAGTTCTTC; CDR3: CASRTGTGRSNEQFF
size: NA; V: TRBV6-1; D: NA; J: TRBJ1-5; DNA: TGTGCCAGCAGACCCCAGGGGTACAATCAGCCCCAGCATTTT; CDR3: CASRPQGYNQPQHF
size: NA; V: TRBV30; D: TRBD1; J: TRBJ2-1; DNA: TGTGCCTGGAGTGTATGGGACAGGGTCGATGAGCAGTTCTTC; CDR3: CAWSVWDRVDEQFF
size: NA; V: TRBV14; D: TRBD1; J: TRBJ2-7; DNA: TGTGCCAGCAGCCTACGGACAGGGACAAAAGCCCAGTACTTC; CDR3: CASSLRTGTKAQYF
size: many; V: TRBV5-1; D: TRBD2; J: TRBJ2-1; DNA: TGCGCCAGCAGCCCCCCGGGACTAACGTCCTACAATGAGCAGTTCTTC; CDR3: CASSPPGLTSYNEQFF
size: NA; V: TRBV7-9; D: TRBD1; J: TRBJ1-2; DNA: TGTGCCAGCAGATCTATGGACAGGTCCTATGGCTACACCTTC; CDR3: CASRSMDRSYGYTF
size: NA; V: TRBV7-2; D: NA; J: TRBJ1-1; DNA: TGTGCCAGCAGCTTACATACCAGGGACACTGAAGCTTTCTTT; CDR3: CASSLHTRDTEAFF
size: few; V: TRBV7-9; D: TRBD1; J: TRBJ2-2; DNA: TGTGCCAGCAGCTCGCGACAGGGCAGAACCGGGGAGCTGTTTTTT; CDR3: CASSSRQGRTGELFF
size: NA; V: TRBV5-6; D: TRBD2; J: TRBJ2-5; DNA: TGTGCCAGCGCCGGGACTAGCGGACCGTACCAAGAGACCCAGTACTTC; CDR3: CASAGTSGPYQETQYF
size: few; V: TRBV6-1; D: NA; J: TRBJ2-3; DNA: TGTGCCAGCAGTGCCAGACACCCGTTGGAGGCAGATACGCAGTATTTT; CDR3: CASSARHPLEADTQYF
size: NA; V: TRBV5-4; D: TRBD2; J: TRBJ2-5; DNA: TGTGCCAGCAGCTTGAGAACGACTAGCGGGTATACAGAGACCCAGTACTTC; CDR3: CASSLRTTSGYTETQYF
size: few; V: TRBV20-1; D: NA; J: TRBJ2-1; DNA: TGCAGTGCTATTTATTTACTAGCCTTCAATGAGCAGTTCTTC; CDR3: CSAIYLLAFNEQFF
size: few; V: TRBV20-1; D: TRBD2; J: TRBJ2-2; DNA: TGCAGTGCTAGGGCGATTCTAGCGGCCACCGGGGAGCTGTTTTTT; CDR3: CSARAILAATGELFF
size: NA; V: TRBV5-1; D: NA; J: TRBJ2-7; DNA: TGCGCCAGCAGCTTGGTGCGGGGCCTCGTATACGAGCAGTACTTC; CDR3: CASSLVRGLVYEQYF
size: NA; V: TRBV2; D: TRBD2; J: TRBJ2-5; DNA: TGTGCCAGCAGTCCCAGACTAGCGGGAGGGCTGTACCAAGAGACCCAGTACTTC; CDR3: CASSPRLAGGLYQETQYF
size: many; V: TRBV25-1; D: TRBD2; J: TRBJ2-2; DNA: TGTGCCAGCTATAATTTGACTAGCGGGAGAACAGCGAACACCGGGGAGCTGTTTTTT; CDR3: CASYNLTSGRTANTGELFF
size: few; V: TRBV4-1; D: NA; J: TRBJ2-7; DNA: TGCGCCAGCAGCCAAGAAATCCGGGTCTACGAGCAGTACTTC; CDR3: CASSQEIRVYEQYF
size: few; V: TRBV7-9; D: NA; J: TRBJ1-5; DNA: TGTGCCAGCAGCTTAGAGACAGGCCTCGGAGGCAATCAGCCCCAGCATTTT; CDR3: CASSLETGLGGNQPQHF
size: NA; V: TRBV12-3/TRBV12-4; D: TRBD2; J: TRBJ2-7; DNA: TGTGCCAGCAGACCGGGACTAGCGGGAGCTCCCTACGAGCAGTACTTC; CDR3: CASRPGLAGAPYEQYF
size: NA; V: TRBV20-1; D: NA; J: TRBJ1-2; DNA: TGCAGTGCGGGGGAGGCAGCTTACTATGGCTACACCTTC; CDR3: CSAGEAAYYGYTF
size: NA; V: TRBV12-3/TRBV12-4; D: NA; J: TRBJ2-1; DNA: TGTGCCAGCAGTTATTTTAGCTCCAATGAGCAGTTCTTC; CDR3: CASSYFSSNEQFF
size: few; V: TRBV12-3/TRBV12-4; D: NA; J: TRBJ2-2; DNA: TGTGCCAGCAGTTTTAGGTGGGCGGGAACGAACACCGGGGAGCTGTTTTTT; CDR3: CASSFRWAGTNTGELFF
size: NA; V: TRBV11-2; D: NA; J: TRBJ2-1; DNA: TGTGCCAGCAGCTTAATCAGGGTCGAGGGGAATGAGCAGTTCTTC; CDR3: CASSLIRVEGNEQFF
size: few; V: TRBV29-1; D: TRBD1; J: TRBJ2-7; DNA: TGCAGCGTTGTAGGGGGCTCTTCCGAGCAGTACTTC; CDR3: CSVVGGSSEQYF
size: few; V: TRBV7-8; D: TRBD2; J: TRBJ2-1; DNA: TGTGCCAGCAGCGGATCAAGCGGGGTCTCCTACAATGAGCAGTTCTTC; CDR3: CASSGSSGVSYNEQFF
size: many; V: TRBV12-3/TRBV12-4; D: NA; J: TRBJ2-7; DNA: TGTGCCAGCAGAGTCAGGGGCGAGCAGTACTTC; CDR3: CASRVRGEQYF
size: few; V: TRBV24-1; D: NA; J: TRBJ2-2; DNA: TGTGCCACCAGCGAAAGCGGCAGAGCCACCGGGGAGCTGTTTTTT; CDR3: CATSESGRATGELFF
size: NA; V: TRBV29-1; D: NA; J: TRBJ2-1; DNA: TGCAGCGTGCACAGTGCTTTGGGGCGGCTCTACAATTTTGAGCAGTTCTTC; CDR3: CSVHSALGRLYNFEQFF
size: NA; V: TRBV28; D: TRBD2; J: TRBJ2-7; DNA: TGTGCCAGCACCTCTAGCGGGAGGGCCCAAAACTACGAGCAGTACTTC; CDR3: CASTSSGRAQNYEQYF
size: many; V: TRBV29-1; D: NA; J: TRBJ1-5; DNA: TGCAGCGTTGGAGACAGCCCCCAGCATTTT; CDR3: CSVGDSPQHF
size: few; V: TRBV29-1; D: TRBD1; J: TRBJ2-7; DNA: TGCAGCGTTGCGGGACAGACCTACGAGCAGTACTTC; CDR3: CSVAGQTYEQYF
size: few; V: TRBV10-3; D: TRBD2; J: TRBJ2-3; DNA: TGTGCCGGCGGGACTAGCGGGCGCACAGATACGCAGTATTTT; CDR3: CAGGTSGRTDTQYF
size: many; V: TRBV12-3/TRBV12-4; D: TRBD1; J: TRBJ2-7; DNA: TGTGCCAGCAGCCCCCCTGGACAGGGGATTGTGCAGTACTTC; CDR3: CASSPPGQGIVQYF
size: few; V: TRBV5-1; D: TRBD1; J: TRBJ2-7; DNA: TGCGCCAGCAGATCGGGACAGACGACCTACGAGCAGTACTTC; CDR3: CASRSGQTTYEQYF
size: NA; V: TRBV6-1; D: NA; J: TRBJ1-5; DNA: TGTGCCAGCAGTATCAATCCACCGGGCAATCAGCCCCAGCATTTT; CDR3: CASSINPPGNQPQHF
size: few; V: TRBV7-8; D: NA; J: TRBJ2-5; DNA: TGTGCCAGCAGCCCAGACCAGGGGGGCGGTGAGACCCAGTACTTC; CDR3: CASSPDQGGGETQYF
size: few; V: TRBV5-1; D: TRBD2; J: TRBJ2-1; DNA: TGCGCCAGCAGCCCTCCGGACTCCGGGAGGCATGAGCAGTTCTTC; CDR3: CASSPPDSGRHEQFF
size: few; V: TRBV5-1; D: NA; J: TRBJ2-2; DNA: TGCGCCAGCAGTCGAGTCGGGGAGCTGTTTTTT; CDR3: CASSRVGELFF
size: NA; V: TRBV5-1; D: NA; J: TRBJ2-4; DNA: TGCGCCAGCAGCTTTAGGCCGACCGAAGCCAAAAACATTCAGTACTTC; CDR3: CASSFRPTEAKNIQYF
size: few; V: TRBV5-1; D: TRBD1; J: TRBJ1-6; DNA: TGCGCCAGCAGCTTGGACAGGGGAAGAGGTAGCTCCTATAATTCACCCCTCCACTTT; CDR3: CASSLDRGRGSSYNSPLHF
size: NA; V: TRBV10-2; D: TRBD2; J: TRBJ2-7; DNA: TGCGCCAGCAAACCCGGGACTAGTGGGTACGAGCAGTACTTC; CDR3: CASKPGTSGYEQYF
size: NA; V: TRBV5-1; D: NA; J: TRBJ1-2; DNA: TGCGCCAGCAGCGGCCCGAGGGACATATCCAAGGGGGGCTATGGCTACACCTTC; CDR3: CASSGPRDISKGGYGYTF
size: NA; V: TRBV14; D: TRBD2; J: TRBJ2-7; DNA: TGTGCCAGCAGCCAAGAGTGGCGGGGGGACCTCTACGAGCAGTACTTC; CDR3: CASSQEWRGDLYEQYF
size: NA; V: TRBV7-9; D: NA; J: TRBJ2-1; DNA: TGTGCCAGCAGCTCGGGCCATGAGCAGTTCTTC; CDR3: CASSSGHEQFF
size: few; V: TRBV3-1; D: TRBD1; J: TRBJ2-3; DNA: TGTGCCAGCAGCCATACGGACAGGGGGACAGATACGCAGTATTTT; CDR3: CASSHTDRGTDTQYF
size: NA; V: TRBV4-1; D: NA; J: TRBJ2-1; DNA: TGCGCCAGCAGCCAAGGAAGGGGTTATGAGCAGTTCTTC; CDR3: CASSQGRGYEQFF
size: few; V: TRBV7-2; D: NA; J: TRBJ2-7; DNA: TGTGCCAGCAGCTTAGACAGGGATGGGGAGCAGTACTTC; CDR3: CASSLDRDGEQYF
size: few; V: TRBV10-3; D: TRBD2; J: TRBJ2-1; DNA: TGTGCCATCAGTGAGCGGCGGGAGTCCCCTTACAATGAGCAGTTCTTC; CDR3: CAISERRESPYNEQFF
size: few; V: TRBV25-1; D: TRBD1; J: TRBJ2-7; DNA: TGTGCCAGCAGTGCCCGACAGGGGAGAGGGGCGTACGAGCAGTACTTC; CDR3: CASSARQGRGAYEQYF
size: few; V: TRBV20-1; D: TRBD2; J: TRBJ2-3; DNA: TGCAGTGCTAGAGATCTGGTAGCGGGAGAGGCAGATACGCAGTATTTT; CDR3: CSARDLVAGEADTQYF